Reported below is one TCR beta chain. Its specificity is unknown. Only in-frame clones appear in the TCRdb table, and some are missing; sequencing was by immunoSEQ multiplex PCR. The sample yields around 150,000 clones, 85% to 90% seen once. The sample originates from a study of cytomegalovirus exposure and HLA in healthy donors. Overall study results and limits: For cytomegalovirus status, the classifier reportedly gave diagnoses with high specificity and sensitivity.

V dropped 0 bases and J dropped 10; count of bases not matched to a gene: 4. Germline V gene lookup returns CDR1 SGHRS and CDR2 YFSETQ. The CDR3 is made up of 13 amino acids. The chain recombines TRBV5-1 with TRBJ2-1; TRBD1 agrees at 7 bases. Sequenced sample: PBMCs. This TCR was recovered from a man in his late teens or twenties in good health and CMV-seropositive. CDR3 residues: CASSLGRGQEQFF. The CDR3 DNA reads as TGCGCCAGCAGCTTGGGAAGGGGGCAGGAGCAGTTCTTC.